Listed here is a single T cell receptor beta chain. Its antigen is currently unknown. Here immunoSEQ multiplex PCR was the method, and the copy in TCRdb shows in-frame clones only, minus some. The profile shows about 2.4 million clones, more than 85% of them singletons. V lost 8 bases to trimming and J lost 2 bases; unmatched junction nucleotides: 5. Germline V gene lookup returns CDR1 SEHNR and CDR2 FQNEAQ (reference sequence). This CDR3 has 14 residues. This entry belongs to a study of shared clonotypes between healthy human individuals. General observations from the study: Sampling used blood alone; tissue repertoires probably differ. It was observed that approximately 5% of naive CD4 clonotypes were shared across several donors.

The rearrangement links TRBV7-9 to TRBJ2-5, with TRBD2 matching over 10 bases. This clonotype was obtained from a man aged 18-30 years in good health. Some clones in this sample may be carry-over from other donors' samples. Input material: naive CD4+ T cells from PBMCs. The subset: CD45RA+ positively selected. CDR3 sequence: CASRTSGHQETQYF. The CDR3 bases are TGTGCCAGCCGGACTAGCGGACATCAAGAGACCCAGTACTTC.